This T cell receptor (beta chain) is drawn from a study of OX40 agonist ivuxolimab in advanced cancers. Study context: Across the patients, intravenous ivuxolimab was delivered every 2 weeks at 0.01 to 10 mg/kg.

This table comes from immunoSEQ multiplex PCR, and its TCRdb copy is limited to in-frame clones, with some not included. The sample consists of tens of thousands of clones, around 85% of them appearing once. Per germline, CDR1 SGHAT and CDR2 FQNNGV. The CDR3 runs to 15 residues. V lost 0 bases, J lost 2 bases, and 8 bases lay in between. This specimen was CD4+ or CD8+ T cells sorted from blood, taken in a trial of the OX40 agonist ivuxolimab. This clonotype was obtained from an adult with an advanced solid tumor such as melanoma, head and neck, liver or kidney cancer. V and J are TRBV11-2 and TRBJ2-1; D is unclear. In DNA form, the CDR3 reads TGTGCCAGCAGCTTAGATCTGGGGACCTACAATGAGCAGTTCTTC. This sequence encodes CASSLDLGTYNEQFF.